One sample yielded the 25 T cell receptor beta chains listed below, sequenced in a study of CD8+CD57+ T cells in acquired aplastic anemia. Patients sequenced had flow cytometry evidence of CD8+CD57+ cell expansion. The use of genomic DNA as template underpinned the TCR beta VDJ and CDR3 profiling. From the reads, TCRdb called clonotypes with MiXCR, one entry per CDR3 protein. The sample contains about 240,000 distinct CDR3 sequences, around 46% of which appear only once. The sample taken for sequencing was sorted CD4+, CD8+, or CD8+CD57+ T cells (not recorded which) from PBMCs. These receptors were collected from a human donor with aplastic anemia.

This clonotype occurred many times. The chain combines TRBV30 with TRBJ2-1; 9 nucleotides align to TRBD2. Losses at the gene ends were 8 bases for V and 6 bases for J; bases not matched to a gene: 5. The CDR3 is made up of 12 amino acids. Germline CDR1 is GTSNPN and CDR2 is SVGIG (reference sequence). CDR3 sequence reads: CARHSGSNEQFF. CDR3 DNA: TGTGCCCGACATAGCGGGAGCAATGAGCAGTTCTTC.

The chain is built from TRBV10-3 and TRBJ2-7; 9 bases are shared with TRBD1. V shed 2 bases, J shed 0 bases, and the junction held 8 bases outside the gene matches. The CDR3 covers 17 residues. CDR1 ENHRY and CDR2 SYGVKD come from the germline V gene. The CDR3, as DNA: TGTGCCATCAGTGAGCCTGGGGACAGGGAGAGCTCCTACGAGCAGTACTTC. This codes for CAISEPGDRESSYEQYF.

As concerns this clonotype: Lacking the conserved final phenylalanine or tryptophan, this CDR3 likely reflects a read error. It is unclear where the CDR3 begins or ends on the DNA, so no DNA is shown, and the CDR3 is as TCRdb lists it. The chain links TRBV9 to TRBJ2-7; whether TRBD2, the table's D call, matches the DNA was not checked. The CDR3 adds up to 10 amino acids, both ends counted. The germline CDR1 and CDR2 sequences are SGDLS and YYNGEE. CDR3 loop: CASSVARLAG.

The chain recombines TRBV7-8 with TRBJ2-5, with 9 bases aligning to TRBD2. The trim removed 5 bases at V and 2 bases at J, leaving 6 bases unmatched. There are 15 residues in the CDR3. Germline V gene lookup returns CDR1 SGHVS and CDR2 FQNEAQ. Here the CDR3 reads CASSPIAGAQETQYF. The CDR3 DNA reads as TGTGCCAGCAGCCCGATAGCGGGGGCGCAAGAGACCCAGTACTTC.

As to this clonotype: Given a much more abundant clone one base away, this may be a read error. This is likely a read error, given that the CDR3 carries no conserved phenylalanine or tryptophan at its end. The chain combines TRBV12-3 or TRBV12-4 with TRBJ1-1, with D tentatively TRBD1 (5 bases). Trimming removed 5 bases at V and 6 bases at J, with 16 bases between. The CDR3 contains 14 residues. The CDR3: CASSLGLMRPEAFL. In DNA form, the CDR3 reads TGTGCCAGCAGTCTGGGACTTATGAGGCCTGAAGCTTTCCTT.

Relative to its sample, this clonotype is medium-sized. The V call is TRBV20-1, the J call TRBJ2-7; 8 bases agree with TRBD2. The junction had 8 bases not matched to a gene; V was cut back by 1 base and J by 6 bases. In germline, CDR1 is DFQATT, CDR2 SNEGSKA (reference sequence). CDR3 length: 14 residues. For the CDR3, the DNA is TGCAGTGCTAGAGGGCCGCGGGAGGCCTCCGAGCAGTACTTC. Its translation is CSARGPREASEQYF.

This clonotype was seen repeatedly, ten times or more. This chain joins TRBV24-1 and TRBJ1-3, with 7 bases that match TRBD1. Germline-derived CDR1 and CDR2 are KGHDR and SFDVKD. Trimming removed 1 base from V and 0 bases from J; junction bases left unmatched: 8. This CDR3 spans 18 amino acids. Here the CDR3 reads CATSDFPGTAGSGNTIYF. In nucleotides, the CDR3 is TGTGCCACCAGTGATTTTCCCGGGACAGCCGGCTCTGGAAACACCATATATTTT.

A remark on this clonotype: One junction end does not reproduce the germline sequence, and a read error may be involved. V and J are TRBV10-3 and TRBJ2-1; TRBD1 is a possible D gene (6 bases). CDR3 length: 21 residues. Germline V lookup: CDR1 ENHRY, CDR2 SYGVKD. The CDR3 protein is CASSYGSTGLRTLLSYNEQFF. DNA for the CDR3: TGTGCCAGCAGTTACGGGTCGACAGGCCTAAGGACCCTTCTCTCCTACAATGAGCAGTTCTTC.

The rearrangement joins TRBV10-3 to TRBJ1-6, with 7 bases that match TRBD1. Trimming at V came to 3 bases and at J to 3 bases, leaving 5 bases not matched to a gene. The CDR3 consists of 16 residues. Germline CDR1 and CDR2: ENHRY and SYGVKD. As DNA, the CDR3 is TGTGCCATCAGTGAAAGGGACAGAAACTATAATTCACCCCTCCACTTT. As protein: CAISERDRNYNSPLHF.

This rearrangement joins TRBV19 to TRBJ2-5; the D call may be TRBD1 or TRBD2 (7 bases each). The CDR3 is made up of 13 amino acids. Trimming took 9 bases from V and 4 from J, leaving 15 bases between them. CDR1 is LNHDA and CDR2 is SQIVND in the germline V gene (reference sequence). CDR3 residues: CASRGGFGETQYF. In nucleotides, the CDR3 is TGTGCCAGCAGGGGGGGTTTTGGAGAGACCCAGTACTTC.

As to this clonotype: This may come from a read error, since a much larger clone is one base off. For the CDR3, the DNA is TGTGCCAGCAGTTACGTCTCCGGAGACGAGCAGTACTTC. Protein product: CASSYVSGDEQYF. The rearrangement uses TRBV6-5 and TRBJ2-7; D remains unclear. With 2 bases removed from V and 5 bases from J, the gap between germline ends came to 10 bases. Germline CDR1 and CDR2: MNHEY and SVGAGI. CDR3 size: 13 residues.

Turning to this clonotype: At one end, the junction sequence differs from germline, possibly due to a read error. The rearrangement joins TRBV20-1 to TRBJ1-1, with D hard to call. CDR1 is DFQATT and CDR2 is SNEGSKA in the germline V gene (reference sequence). The CDR3 sequence is 14 residues long. The CDR3 DNA is TGCAGTGCTGGAGACTGGCGGATGAACACTGAAGCTTTCTTT. Translation gives CSAGDWRMNTEAFF.

This clonotype occurred many times. The chain carries TRBV5-5 and TRBJ2-7, with D perhaps matching TRBD1 (6 bases). This CDR3 region has 15 residues. The V gene lost 6 bases and the J gene lost 0 bases, with 16 bases spanning the gap. CDR1 SGHKS and CDR2 YYEKEE come from the germline V gene (reference sequence). CDR3 sequence reads: CASTKAQGSSYEQYF. The CDR3 DNA sequence: TGTGCCAGCACAAAAGCTCAGGGGAGCTCCTACGAGCAGTACTTC.

The chain joins TRBV2 to TRBJ2-7; 8 nucleotides match TRBD1. Per germline, CDR1 SNHLY and CDR2 FYNNEI. V dropped 9 bases and J dropped 2; count of bases not matched to a gene: 6. The CDR3 sequence is 13 residues long. The CDR3 reads CARKETGAYEQYF. Written as DNA, the CDR3 is TGTGCCAGGAAAGAGACAGGGGCCTACGAGCAGTACTTC.

V and J are TRBV20-1 and TRBJ2-7; D is ambiguous. The CDR3 spans 12 residues. V was pared by 2 bases and J by 3 bases, with 8 bases between. Germline CDR1 DFQATT, CDR2 SNEGSKA (reference sequence). The chain's CDR3 is CSARHQDYEQYF. The CDR3 nucleotides read TGCAGTGCTAGACATCAGGACTACGAGCAGTACTTC.

Remarks on this clonotype: A much larger clone differs by one base, so this may be a read error. This sequence joins TRBV4-1 and TRBJ2-7, with TRBD2 matching over 14 bases. The CDR3 spans 15 residues. Germline lookup yields CDR1 MGHRA and CDR2 YSYEKL. V gave up 5 bases and J gave up 7 bases; unmatched junction bases: 7. DNA of the CDR3: TGCGCCAGCAGCGGACTAGCGGGGGGACGAGAAGAGCAGTACTTC. Its translation: CASSGLAGGREEQYF.

The J gene is TRBJ1-6, the V gene TRBV2; 11 bases are shared with TRBD1. CDR3 size: 14 residues. The germline gives CDR1 SNHLY, CDR2 FYNNEI. Trimming cost V 7 bases and J 8 bases; bases outside gene matches: 4. CDR3 sequence: CASIGQGAHSPLHF. CDR3 in DNA: TGTGCCAGCATTGGACAGGGGGCGCATTCACCCCTCCACTTT.

The chain recombines TRBV20-1 with TRBJ1-6, with 7 bases matching TRBD1. This CDR3 is built from 16 residues. Germline lookup yields CDR1 DFQATT and CDR2 SNEGSKA (reference sequence). Trimming removed 6 bases from V and 7 bases from J; junction bases left unmatched: 15. The CDR3 sequence is CSAPDTQGFNNSPLHF. CDR3 DNA: TGCAGTGCCCCTGACACACAGGGGTTCAACAATTCACCCCTCCACTTT.

Regarding this clonotype: This may be a read error, as it is one base from a much larger clone. The CDR3 protein is CASGPRDRGLYEQYF. In DNA, the CDR3 is TGTGCCAGCGGCCCCCGGGACAGGGGACTCTACGAGCAGTACTTC. This sequence joins TRBV7-2 and TRBJ2-7; TRBD1 matches 10 bases. This CDR3 is built from 15 residues. Losses at the gene ends were 8 bases for V and 3 bases for J; bases not matched to a gene: 10. CDR1 is SGHTA and CDR2 is FQGNSA in the germline V gene.

This clonotype has at least ten counts. This chain links TRBV19 with TRBJ2-1, with D possibly TRBD2 on 6 matching bases. The length of the CDR3 is 14 residues. CDR1 LNHDA and CDR2 SQIVND come from the germline V gene (reference sequence). Trimming took 3 bases from V and 5 from J, leaving 11 bases between them. The DNA of the CDR3 is TGTGCCAGTAGTATCGGGCGGGGAAACAATGAGCAGTTCTTC. It encodes CASSIGRGNNEQFF.

V is TRBV19 and J is TRBJ1-5; 12 nucleotides agree with TRBD1. V dropped 5 bases and J dropped 2; count of bases not matched to a gene: 7. Germline CDR1 is LNHDA and CDR2 is SQIVND (reference sequence). The CDR3 loop spans 17 amino acids. CDR3 protein: CASSLTGTGGRNQPQHF. The CDR3 coding sequence is TGTGCCAGTAGTTTGACCGGGACAGGGGGCCGCAATCAGCCCCAGCATTTT.

In this sample, this clonotype turned up many times. This CDR3 reads CASSLRGAVPSDTQYF. The CDR3 coding sequence is TGTGCCAGCAGCCTCAGGGGGGCAGTTCCCTCAGATACGCAGTATTTT. The chain employs TRBV7-3 and TRBJ2-3; tentative D call: TRBD1 (7 bases). This CDR3 has 16 residues. V lost 5 bases, J lost 4 bases, and 19 bases lay in between. Germline CDR1 SGHTA, CDR2 FQGTGA.

In its sample, this clonotype was seen many times. The J gene is TRBJ2-2, the V gene TRBV6-5; 8 nucleotides match TRBD2. V shed 6 bases and J 1 base; nucleotides not matched to a gene: 4. The CDR3 sequence is 15 residues long. The germline gives CDR1 MNHEY, CDR2 SVGAGI. Here the CDR3 reads CASSREGQNTGELFF. The CDR3 DNA follows: TGTGCCAGCAGCCGGGAGGGCCAGAACACCGGGGAGCTGTTTTTT.

J is TRBJ2-7 and V is TRBV7-8, with D unclear. This CDR3 comprises 16 residues. Germline CDR1 reads SGHVS; CDR2 reads FQNEAQ. V lost 6 bases, J lost 4 bases, and 22 bases lay in between. This CDR3 reads CASSYSFGRGRYEQYF. CDR3 coding DNA: TGTGCCAGCAGTTACTCTTTCGGTCGAGGAAGATACGAGCAGTACTTC.

The chain employs TRBV7-3 and TRBJ2-7, with D perhaps TRBD1 or TRBD2 (6 bases each). There are 15 residues in the CDR3. CDR1 and CDR2 from the germline V gene are SGHTA and FQGTGA. The V end was cut by 6 bases, the J end by 1 base, with 16 bases between. The CDR3 is CASRDTGATSYEQYF. In DNA form, the CDR3 reads TGTGCCAGCAGAGATACGGGGGCGACGTCCTACGAGCAGTACTTC.